These T cell receptor beta chains were read from a single sample in a study of blood T cell repertoires in COVID-19. Method: immunoSEQ multiplex PCR; TCRdb's copy keeps in-frame clones and lacks some. The sample lists 350,000 to 400,000 clones; almost 90% were seen once. The sequenced sample consisted of peripheral blood. Every receptor here comes from a man between 18 and 29 years old with active or convalescent COVID-19. CDR3s include the opening cysteine and the closing phenylalanine or tryptophan. The D gene is left open where the match is weak. Not every row has a clone size; where given, it reads once, few, many or a size class.

NA | TRBJ1-6 | few | 14 | TRBV2 | CASTRGSFNSPLHF | TGTGCCAGCACCCGAGGGAGTTTTAATTCACCCCTCCACTTT
NA | TRBJ2-7 | NA | 14 | TRBV7-2 | CASSLGAHTYEQYF | TGTGCCAGCAGCTTAGGAGCGCACACCTACGAGCAGTACTTC
NA | TRBJ2-3 | NA | 16 | TRBV7-9 | CASSLGFGTLSDTQYF | TGTGCCAGCAGCTTAGGATTCGGTACTCTTTCAGATACGCAGTATTTT
TRBD1 | TRBJ1-5 | NA | 18 | TRBV25-1 | CASSVYTGTGGRIEPQHF | TGTGCCAGCAGTGTATACACCGGGACAGGGGGCCGGATCGAGCCCCAGCATTTT
NA | TRBJ2-5 | NA | 13 | TRBV2 | CASSGEVQETQYF | TGTGCCAGCAGTGGCGAGGTCCAAGAGACCCAGTACTTC
NA | TRBJ2-3 | NA | 14 | TRBV5-5 | CASSFRQSTDTQYF | TGTGCCAGCAGCTTTCGACAGAGCACAGATACGCAGTATTTT
NA | TRBJ1-3 | NA | 14 | TRBV7-9 | CASSSRDSGNTIYF | TGTGCCAGCAGCTCCAGGGATTCTGGAAACACCATATATTTT
NA | TRBJ2-6 | NA | 15 | TRBV27 | CASSLKPTGANVLTF | TGTGCCAGCAGTTTAAAACCTACTGGGGCCAACGTCCTGACTTTC
NA | TRBJ1-2 | NA | 13 | TRBV7-2 | CASSASREDGYTF | TGTGCCAGCAGCGCAAGCAGGGAAGATGGCTACACCTTC
NA | TRBJ1-6 | NA | 17 | TRBV3-1/TRBV3-2 | CASSQVRGLTYNSPLHF | TGTGCCAGCAGCCAAGTTAGGGGATTGACCTATAATTCACCCCTCCACTTT
TRBD2 | TRBJ2-1 | NA | 14 | TRBV4-1 | CASSLGGALTEQFF | TGCGCCAGCAGCCTCGGGGGGGCCTTGACTGAGCAGTTCTTC
NA | TRBJ2-3 | NA | 15 | TRBV7-3 | CASSLGLSRTDTQYF | TGTGCCAGCAGCTTGGGACTTTCCCGCACAGATACGCAGTATTTT
TRBD1 | TRBJ2-5 | NA | 16 | TRBV5-8 | CASSSGQGRIKETQYF | TGTGCCAGCAGTTCAGGACAGGGGCGTATTAAAGAGACCCAGTACTTC
NA | TRBJ2-1 | NA | 15 | TRBV19 | CASSNLLVTYNEQFF | TGTGCCAGTAGTAATCTTCTTGTAACCTACAATGAGCAGTTCTTC
TRBD1 | TRBJ2-3 | NA | 16 | TRBV18 | CASSPRDSDLTDTQYF | TGTGCCAGCTCACCCCGGGACAGCGATCTCACAGATACGCAGTATTTT
NA | TRBJ1-4 | NA | 16 | TRBV7-9 | CASSSTMGAQWEKLFF | TGTGCCAGCAGCTCGACGATGGGGGCCCAATGGGAAAAACTGTTTTTT
NA | TRBJ2-3 | NA | 12 | TRBV7-3 | CASSSQANTQYF | TGTGCCAGCAGCTCCCAGGCTAATACGCAGTATTTT
NA | TRBJ2-5 | NA | 14 | TRBV27 | CASSILADSETQYF | TGTGCCAGCAGTATCCTTGCAGACTCAGAGACCCAGTACTTC
NA | TRBJ1-5 | NA | 16 | TRBV5-1 | CASSLSPGYSNQPQHF | TGCGCCAGCAGCTTAAGTCCGGGTTATAGCAATCAGCCCCAGCATTTT
TRBD1 | TRBJ1-5 | NA | 15 | TRBV23-1 | CASSHWGQDNQPQHF | TGCGCCAGCAGTCATTGGGGACAGGACAATCAGCCCCAGCATTTT
TRBD1 | TRBJ1-2 | NA | 14 | TRBV4-2 | CASSHGQGAYGYTF | TGTGCCAGCAGCCACGGACAGGGGGCATATGGCTACACCTTC
TRBD2 | TRBJ2-5 | NA | 13 | TRBV7-9 | CASSYISGETQYF | TGTGCCAGCAGCTACATTAGCGGGGAGACCCAGTACTTC
NA | TRBJ2-7 | NA | 15 | TRBV11-1 | CASKFSRGTGYEQYF | TGTGCCAGCAAATTCTCGCGCGGGACCGGCTACGAGCAGTACTTC
TRBD1 | TRBJ1-4 | NA | 15 | TRBV19 | CASSIRGQTNEKLFF | TGTGCCAGTAGTATAAGGGGACAGACGAATGAAAAACTGTTTTTT
NA | TRBJ1-3 | NA | 14 | TRBV18 | CASSPELSGNTIYF | TGTGCCAGCTCACCAGAGCTTTCGGGAAACACCATATATTTT
TRBD1 | TRBJ1-6 | NA | 17 | TRBV28 | CASSSVGQGTYNSPLHF | TGTGCCAGCAGTTCCGTGGGACAGGGAACCTATAATTCACCCCTCCACTTT
NA | TRBJ2-4 | NA | 11 | TRBV20-1 | CSARTSGIQYF | TGCAGTGCTAGAACCTCGGGCATTCAGTACTTC
NA | TRBJ2-2 | once | 12 | TRBV12-3/TRBV12-4 | CASSFKGGALFF | TGTGCCAGCAGTTTTAAGGGTGGGGCGCTGTTTTTT
TRBD1 | TRBJ1-2 | NA | 14 | TRBV5-1 | CASSPAGTGNGYTF | TGCGCCAGCAGCCCCGCCGGGACAGGGAATGGCTACACCTTC
NA | TRBJ1-6 | NA | 14 | TRBV7-2 | CASSPDRTYSPLHF | TGTGCCAGCAGTCCCGACAGAACCTATTCACCCCTCCACTTT
TRBD1 | TRBJ1-3 | NA | 13 | TRBV2 | CASSRQGGKTIYF | TGTGCCAGCAGTCGGCAGGGGGGAAAGACCATATATTTT
NA | TRBJ2-7 | few | 13 | TRBV9 | CASSGRETYEQYF | TGTGCCAGCAGCGGCCGGGAAACCTACGAGCAGTACTTC
NA | TRBJ2-7 | NA | 18 | TRBV6-4 | CASSDPTGGTKTGYEQYF | TGTGCCAGCAGTGACCCGACGGGGGGCACAAAAACCGGATACGAGCAGTACTTC
NA | TRBJ2-2 | NA | 14 | TRBV5-1 | CASSLAGAAGELFF | TGCGCCAGCAGCTTGGCAGGGGCCGCCGGGGAGCTGTTTTTT
NA | TRBJ2-2 | once | 14 | TRBV18 | CASSPTLTTGELFF | TGTGCCAGCTCACCGACTCTAACCACCGGGGAGCTGTTTTTT
TRBD1 | TRBJ1-5 | NA | 18 | TRBV28 | CASSLYRGIRRGNQPQHF | TGTGCCAGCAGTTTATACAGGGGAATCCGTCGGGGCAATCAGCCCCAGCATTTT
NA | TRBJ2-5 | NA | 14 | TRBV6-5 | CASSYGSRVETQYF | TGTGCCAGCAGTTACGGGAGTAGGGTAGAGACCCAGTACTTC
NA | TRBJ2-7 | once | 16 | TRBV13 | CASSLSLSGGFYEQYF | TGTGCCAGCAGCTTATCACTTTCAGGGGGGTTTTACGAGCAGTACTTC
NA | TRBJ1-6 | NA | 15 | TRBV7-9 | CASSLTGSYNSPLHF | TGTGCCAGCAGCTTGACAGGCTCCTATAATTCACCCCTCCACTTT
TRBD2 | TRBJ2-3 | once | 16 | TRBV4-2 | CASSQGLAGGPDTQYF | TGTGCCAGCAGCCAGGGACTAGCGGGAGGGCCAGATACGCAGTATTTT
TRBD1 | TRBJ2-7 | NA | 15 | TRBV6-1 | CASSLTGGAPYEQYF | TGTGCCAGCAGTTTAACAGGGGGCGCACCCTACGAGCAGTACTTC
NA | TRBJ2-7 | NA | 12 | TRBV7-8 | CASSLFGREQYF | TGTGCCAGCAGCTTATTTGGGAGGGAGCAGTACTTC
NA | TRBJ1-2 | NA | 12 | TRBV6-5 | CASSPSNYGYTF | TGTGCCAGCAGTCCCTCGAACTATGGCTACACCTTC
NA | TRBJ2-5 | NA | 15 | TRBV19 | CASSIGQTGQETQYF | TGTGCCAGTAGTATAGGACAGACGGGTCAAGAGACCCAGTACTTC
TRBD1 | TRBJ2-7 | NA | 15 | TRBV11-2 | CASSFGTGDTYEQYF | TGTGCCAGCAGCTTTGGGACAGGGGACACCTACGAGCAGTACTTC
NA | TRBJ1-3 | once | 14 | TRBV5-6 | CASSLGSSGNTIYF | TGTGCCAGCAGCTTGGGGAGCTCTGGAAACACCATATATTTT
TRBD2 | TRBJ2-7 | NA | 16 | TRBV9 | CASSVASSGRLYEQYF | TGTGCCAGCAGCGTAGCATCTAGCGGGAGACTTTACGAGCAGTACTTC
NA | TRBJ2-6 | NA | 14 | TRBV7-9 | CASSWGTGANVLTF | TGTGCCAGCAGCTGGGGCACTGGGGCCAACGTCCTGACTTTC